This TCR beta chain was obtained from a study of response to subunit inactivated influenza vaccine. Trimming stripped 6 bases from V and 6 bases from J, with 13 bases between. Germline V gene lookup returns CDR1 DFQATT and CDR2 SNEGSKA (reference sequence). This CDR3 contains 12 residues. Points from the study as a whole: The authors put forward the suggestion that each seasonal influenza vaccination may bring in only a limited number of new T cells.

Comments on this clonotype: The antigen remains undetermined.

TCRdb re-called the RT-PCR reads with MiXCR, one entry per CDR3 protein. The data hold about 540,000 distinct CDR3 sequences, with around 15% observed a single time. The starting material was PBMCs from blood, obtained about 11 days after vaccination. This sequence joins TRBV20-1 and TRBJ2-3; D is perhaps TRBD1 or TRBD2 (5 bases each). This TCR derives from a man aged 50 to 59 who received an inactivated influenza vaccine. The CDR3 DNA is TGCAGTGCCAGTCAGGGACCCGATACGCAGTATTTT. Translating it yields CSASQGPDTQYF.